The rows below give T cell receptor beta chains drawn from one sample of a study of regulatory T cells in long-lasting Graves disease. TCRdb independently ran MiXCR on the multiplex PCR reads; one entry per CDR3 protein. The sample includes approximately 210,000 distinct CDR3 sequences, around 16% of them seen just once. The material sequenced was peripheral blood mononuclear cells (PBMCs), taken at new diagnosis, from a patient treated with antithyroid drugs. These receptors were collected from a female donor with Graves disease. Both conserved end residues are part of each CDR3. A D gene is named only where the DNA matches it firmly. Clone size appears in some rows only: once, few, many, or a class for an expanded clone.

>many|TRBD2|TRBV3-1|TRBJ2-7
CASRWTSGSYEQYF
TGTGCCAGCAGGTGGACTAGCGGCTCCTACGAGCAGTACTTC
>many|-|TRBV20-1|TRBJ2-7
CSARVLQNYEQYF
TGCAGTGCTAGAGTTTTACAAAACTACGAGCAGTACTTC
>many|TRBD1|TRBV13|TRBJ1-3
CASSSSEQGNSGNTIYF
TGTGCCAGCAGCTCGTCAGAACAGGGGAACTCTGGAAACACCATATATTTT
>many|TRBD2|TRBV11-2|TRBJ2-1
CASSLGPSGIGNEQFF
TGTGCCAGCAGCTTAGGTCCTAGCGGGATTGGGAATGAGCAGTTCTTC
>many|-|TRBV10-3|TRBJ1-4
CAISEVEDEKLFF
TGTGCCATCAGTGAGGTGGAGGACGAAAAACTGTTTTTT
>many|-|TRBV29-1|TRBJ2-2
CSVEIIGREYTGELFF
TGCAGCGTTGAAATTATTGGCAGGGAGTACACCGGGGAGCTGTTTTTT
>many|-|TRBV29-1|TRBJ1-1
CSVGGRNTEAFF
TGCAGCGTTGGCGGGAGGAACACTGAAGCTTTCTTT
>-|-|TRBV18|TRBJ1-4
CASSQGRTAAEKLFF
TGTGCCAGCTCACAGGGGAGGACAGCTGCGGAAAAACTGTTTTTT
>many|-|TRBV7-8|TRBJ1-5
CASSFPNQPQHF
TGTGCCAGCAGCTTTCCCAATCAGCCCCAGCATTTT
>-|TRBD1|TRBV28|TRBJ2-6
CASSFWPGQGRTSGANVLTF
TGTGCCAGCAGTTTTTGGCCAGGACAGGGAAGAACCTCTGGGGCCAACGTCCTGACTTTC
>many|TRBD2|TRBV29-1|TRBJ2-3
CSVFGLAGYTDTQYF
TGCAGCGTTTTTGGACTAGCGGGATACACAGATACGCAGTATTTT
>many|-|TRBV19|TRBJ1-1
CASSIAGEDTEAFF
TGTGCCAGTAGTATAGCCGGGGAGGACACTGAAGCTTTCTTT
>many|-|TRBV11-2|TRBJ2-3
CASSSGTLSYF
TGTGCCAGCAGCTCCGGGACCCTCTCGTATTTT
>-|TRBD2|TRBV7-2|TRBJ2-5
CASSLGLLAGVRETQYF
TGTGCCAGCAGCTTAGGACTACTAGCGGGAGTAAGAGAGACCCAGTACTTC
>many|TRBD2|TRBV7-9|TRBJ2-1
CASSSSGSGNEQFF
TGTGCCAGCAGCTCTAGCGGGAGCGGGAATGAGCAGTTCTTC
>many|-|TRBV20-1|TRBJ2-2
CSASTGTNGAGELFF
TGCAGTGCTAGTACCGGGACAAACGGGGCCGGGGAGCTGTTTTTT
>many|-|TRBV19|TRBJ2-4
CASSIGHYRVQYF
TGTGCCAGTAGTATCGGACATTATAGGGTTCAGTACTTC
>many|TRBD2|TRBV18|TRBJ2-1
CASSPGGLAGEGQFF
TGTGCCAGCTCACCTGGGGGACTAGCGGGAGAGGGGCAGTTCTTC
>many|TRBD2|TRBV12-3/TRBV12-4|TRBJ2-7
CASTRTSGNSYEQYF
TGTGCCAGCACTCGGACTAGCGGGAACTCCTACGAGCAGTACTTC
>many|-|TRBV9|TRBJ1-2
CASTSPLYGYTF
TGTGCCAGCACCTCGCCCCTCTATGGCTACACCTTC
>-|TRBD2|TRBV9|TRBJ2-3
CASSPSGSGSNTDTQYF
TGTGCCAGCAGCCCAAGCGGTAGCGGGAGCAACACAGATACGCAGTATTTT
>many|-|TRBV9|TRBJ1-1
CASSVDGATEAFF
TGTGCCAGCAGCGTAGACGGCGCCACTGAAGCTTTCTTT
>-|TRBD1|TRBV9|TRBJ2-3
CASSAGQGAYTDTQYF
TGTGCCAGCAGCGCCGGACAGGGCGCGTACACAGATACGCAGTATTTT
>many|-|TRBV7-3|TRBJ2-7
CASSPSGGSSEQYF
TGTGCCAGCAGCCCGTCGGGGGGCTCAAGCGAGCAGTACTTC
>many|-|TRBV7-3|TRBJ2-7
CASSLGGFDEQYF
TGTGCCAGCAGCTTAGGAGGGTTCGACGAGCAGTACTTC
>few|TRBD2|TRBV19|TRBJ2-5
CAKTLWGLAGVETQYF
TGTGCCAAAACCCTTTGGGGACTAGCGGGAGTTGAGACCCAGTACTTC
>-|TRBD1|TRBV5-1|TRBJ1-2
CASSLRTGPSNSGYTF
TGCGCCAGCAGCTTACGGACAGGGCCTTCAAATAGTGGCTACACCTTC
>many|TRBD2|TRBV11-2|TRBJ2-1
CASSRSGSGNEQFF
TGTGCCAGCAGCCGGAGCGGGAGCGGCAATGAGCAGTTCTTC
>-|-|TRBV29-1|TRBJ1-2
CSVLEDRYTF
TGCAGCGTCCTGGAGGATCGCTACACCTTC
>many|-|TRBV19|TRBJ2-5
CASSIGGPGETQYF
TGTGCCAGTAGTATCGGAGGGCCGGGAGAGACCCAGTACTTC
>many|-|TRBV2|TRBJ2-1
CASSEARTAQQFF
TGTGCCAGCAGTGAAGCTAGGACAGCACAGCAGTTCTTC
>many|-|TRBV7-9|TRBJ1-4
CASSGGRLNEKLFF
TGTGCCAGCAGTGGTGGACGGCTTAATGAAAAACTGTTTTTT
>many|TRBD2|TRBV5-1|TRBJ2-1
CASSSTTVLAGNEQFF
TGCGCCAGCAGCTCCACTACCGTCCTAGCGGGTAATGAGCAGTTCTTC
>-|-|TRBV11-3|TRBJ2-7
CASSPLSGYSSYEQYF
TGTGCCAGCAGCCCGCTCTCGGGTTATTCCTCCTACGAGCAGTACTTC
>many|TRBD1|TRBV7-9|TRBJ1-1
CASSPRQGTTEAFF
TGTGCCAGCAGCCCCCGACAGGGGACCACTGAAGCTTTCTTT
>many|TRBD2|TRBV10-3|TRBJ2-5
CAISDASGRAPETQYF
TGTGCCATCAGTGATGCTAGCGGGAGGGCCCCAGAGACCCAGTACTTC
>many|TRBD2|TRBV6-2/TRBV6-3|TRBJ2-2
CASTGGPIGELFF
TGTGCCAGCACGGGAGGGCCGATCGGGGAGCTGTTTTTT
>many|-|TRBV7-2|TRBJ2-1
CASSFSPGLANEQFF
TGTGCCAGCAGCTTCTCACCAGGGCTAGCAAATGAGCAGTTCTTC
>-|-|TRBV6-1|TRBJ1-5
CASSNQYTGFGQPQHF
TGTGCCAGCAGCAACCAGTACACAGGGTTTGGGCAGCCCCAGCATTTT
>many|-|TRBV2|TRBJ2-3
CASAGSTDTQYF
TGTGCCAGCGCGGGGAGCACAGATACGCAGTATTTT
>many|-|TRBV24-1|TRBJ1-2
CATSDLYRANNYGYTF
TGTGCCACCAGTGATTTATACAGGGCCAATAACTATGGCTACACCTTC
>few|-|TRBV4-2|TRBJ2-1
CASRGTSNEQFF
TGTGCCAGCAGGGGGACTTCCAATGAGCAGTTCTTC
>many|-|TRBV5-6|TRBJ2-3
CASSLDFSTDTQYF
TGTGCCAGCAGCTTGGATTTTAGCACAGATACGCAGTATTTT